What follows describes a single T cell receptor beta chain. The antigen is unknown. Profiling relied on immunoSEQ multiplex PCR, and the TCRdb table lists in-frame clones only, not all of them. The table includes roughly 45,000 clones, around 87% detected once. These data are taken from a study of OX40 agonist ivuxolimab in advanced cancers. With V trimmed by 0 bases and J by 0 bases, 15 bases remained unmatched. The CDR3 loop spans 20 amino acids. Per germline, CDR1 SGHNT and CDR2 YYREEE (reference sequence). The timepoints at which blood was sampled were baseline, cycle 4 day 1, and cycle 7 day 1. Study-wide results and limits: Some nonresponders additionally presented with little normalized T-cell clonal expansion. Averaged across samples, CD8+ T cells carried more expanded clones than CD4+ did. The antigens recognized by the expanded peripheral T cells, that is their antigen specificity, were not determined.

The V gene is TRBV5-4, the J gene TRBJ1-3; TRBD1 agrees at 7 bases. This receptor was identified in an adult with an advanced solid tumor such as melanoma, head and neck, liver or kidney cancer. Here the sequenced sample was CD4+ or CD8+ T cells sorted from blood, taken in a trial of the OX40 agonist ivuxolimab. This CDR3 reads CASSLVGGQQPSNSGNTIYF. CDR3 nucleotide sequence: TGTGCCAGCAGCTTGGTAGGGGGACAGCAACCATCAAACTCTGGAAACACCATATATTTT.